This T cell receptor beta chain was captured in a study of shared clonotypes between healthy human individuals. The germline V gene encodes CDR1 SGHNT and CDR2 YYREEE (reference sequence). The J segment lost 6 bases and the V segment lost 0 bases, leaving 5 bases of the junction unmatched. The CDR3 extends over 15 amino acids. The data were produced by immunoSEQ multiplex PCR, yet TCRdb's version contains in-frame clones alone and is incomplete. Of hundreds of thousands of clones in the sample, roughly 77% were seen once. Caucasian adults residing in Nashville, Tennessee made up all the donors. V gene TRBV5-4 combines with J gene TRBJ2-2; TRBD1 matches 7 bases. Sequenced input: PBMCs. The sequence was obtained from a woman between 40 and 50 years old in good health. Some clones in this sample may be carry-over from other donors' samples. The CDR3 nucleotides read TGTGCCAGCAGCTTGGAAGCTCAGGGGGCCGGGGAGCTGTTTTTT. Residues: CASSLEAQGAGELFF.